This T cell receptor beta chain stems from a study of cytomegalovirus exposure and HLA in healthy donors. Trimming cost V 4 bases and J 0 bases; bases outside gene matches: 3. CDR1 and CDR2 (germline): SGHDT, YYEEEE. The CDR3 contains 15 residues. The PCR employed 60 Vbeta primers together with 13 Jbeta primers. The method was immunoSEQ multiplex PCR; TCRdb's version includes in-frame clones alone and lacks a portion of them. The data contain roughly 190,000 clones, around 81% of them singletons. The sequenced sample consisted of PBMCs. The clonotype comes from a man younger than 30 in good health and CMV-seronegative. The rearrangement uses TRBV5-6 and TRBJ2-1; 8 nucleotides align to TRBD2. The CDR3 loop is CASSRGGYSYNEQFF. DNA for the CDR3: TGTGCCAGCAGCCGCGGGGGGTACTCCTACAATGAGCAGTTCTTC.